Many counts were recorded for the clone carrying this T cell receptor (beta chain). These data come from a study of T cells in Graves' hyperthyroidism and ophthalmopathy. The CDR3 consists of 13 residues. After removal of 10 bases from V and 2 bases from J, the junction contained 8 bases not matched to a gene. The germline gives CDR1 ENHRY, CDR2 SYGVKD. RNA transcripts provided the source from which TCR beta CDR3 regions were amplified. TCR CDR3 underwent first-round RT-PCR with the HTBI primer set. TCRdb called the multiplex PCR reads again in MiXCR, with one record for every CDR3 protein. The profile covers approximately 610,000 distinct CDR3 sequences, with over 12% appearing a single time and around 4.5% taken by the ten largest.

The rearrangement joins TRBV10-3 to TRBJ2-7, with 7 bases aligning to TRBD1. The clonotype comes from a woman in her forties with Graves' ophthalmopathy. Input material: blood. CDR3 protein: CATTGTEPYEQYF. DNA for the CDR3: TGTGCCACGACAGGGACGGAACCCTACGAGCAGTACTTC.